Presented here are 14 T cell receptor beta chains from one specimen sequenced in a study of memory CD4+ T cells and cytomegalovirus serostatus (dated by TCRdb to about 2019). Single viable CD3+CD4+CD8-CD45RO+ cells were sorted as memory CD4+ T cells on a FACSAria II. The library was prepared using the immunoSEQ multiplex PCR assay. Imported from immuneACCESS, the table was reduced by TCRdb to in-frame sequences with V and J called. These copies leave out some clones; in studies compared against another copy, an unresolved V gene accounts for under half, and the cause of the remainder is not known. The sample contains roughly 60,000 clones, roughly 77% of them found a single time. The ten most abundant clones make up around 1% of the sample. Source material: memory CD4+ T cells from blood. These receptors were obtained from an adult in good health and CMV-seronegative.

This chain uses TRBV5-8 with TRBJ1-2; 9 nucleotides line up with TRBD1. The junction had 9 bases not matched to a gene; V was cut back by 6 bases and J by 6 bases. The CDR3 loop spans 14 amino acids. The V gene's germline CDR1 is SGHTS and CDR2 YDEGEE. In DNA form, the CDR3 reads TGTGCCAGCAACCAATGGGGACAGGGCCATGGCTACACCTTC. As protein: CASNQWGQGHGYTF.

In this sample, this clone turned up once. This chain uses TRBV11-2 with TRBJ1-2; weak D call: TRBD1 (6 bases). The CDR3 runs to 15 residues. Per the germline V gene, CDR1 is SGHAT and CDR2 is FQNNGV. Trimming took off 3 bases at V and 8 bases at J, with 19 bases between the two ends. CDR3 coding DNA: TGTGCCAGCAGCTTCTTGGGGGGGCAGGGGAAGGGCTACACCTTC. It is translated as CASSFLGGQGKGYTF.

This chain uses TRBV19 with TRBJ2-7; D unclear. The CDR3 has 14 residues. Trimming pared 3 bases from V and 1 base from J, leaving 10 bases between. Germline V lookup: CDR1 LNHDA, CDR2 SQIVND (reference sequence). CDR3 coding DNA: TGTGCCAGTAGTATTTCACGGAATTCCTACGAGCAGTACTTC. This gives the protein CASSISRNSYEQYF. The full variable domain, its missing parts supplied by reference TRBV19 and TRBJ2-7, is DGGITQSPKYLFRKEGQNVTLSCEQNLNHDAMYWYRQDPGQGLRLIYYSQIVNDFQKGDIAEGYSVSREKKESFPLTVTSAQKNPTAFYLCASSISRNSYEQYFGPGTRLTVT.

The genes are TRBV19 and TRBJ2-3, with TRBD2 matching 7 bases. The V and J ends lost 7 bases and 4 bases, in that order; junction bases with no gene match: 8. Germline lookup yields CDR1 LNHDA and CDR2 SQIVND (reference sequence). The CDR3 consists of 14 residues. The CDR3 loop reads CASKREGRADTQYF. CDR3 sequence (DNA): TGTGCCAGTAAGAGGGAGGGCCGCGCAGATACGCAGTATTTT.

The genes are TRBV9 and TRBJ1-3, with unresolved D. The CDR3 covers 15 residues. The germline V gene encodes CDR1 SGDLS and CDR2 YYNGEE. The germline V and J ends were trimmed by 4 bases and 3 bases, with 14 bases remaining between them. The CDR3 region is CASSSEGRYGNTIYF. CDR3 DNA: TGTGCCAGCAGCTCAGAGGGTAGATATGGAAACACCATATATTTT.

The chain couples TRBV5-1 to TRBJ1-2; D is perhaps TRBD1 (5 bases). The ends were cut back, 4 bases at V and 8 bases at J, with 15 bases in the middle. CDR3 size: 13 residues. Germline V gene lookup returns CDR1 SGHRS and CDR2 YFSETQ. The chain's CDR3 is CASSQEGDGGYTF. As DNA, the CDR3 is TGCGCCAGCAGCCAGGAAGGGGATGGGGGCTACACCTTC.

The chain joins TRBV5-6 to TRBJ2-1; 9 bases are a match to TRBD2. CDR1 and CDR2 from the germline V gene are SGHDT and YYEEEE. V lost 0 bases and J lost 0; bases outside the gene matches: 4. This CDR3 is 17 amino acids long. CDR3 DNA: TGTGCCAGCAGCTTGGGAAAGCGGGGGGTCTCCTACAATGAGCAGTTCTTC. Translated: CASSLGKRGVSYNEQFF.

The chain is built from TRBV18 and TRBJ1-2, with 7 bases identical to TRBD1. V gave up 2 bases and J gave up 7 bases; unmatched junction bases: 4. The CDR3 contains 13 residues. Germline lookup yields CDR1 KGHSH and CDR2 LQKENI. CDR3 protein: CASSPTGARGYTF. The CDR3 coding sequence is TGTGCCAGCTCACCAACAGGGGCTCGTGGCTACACCTTC.

The CDR3 coding sequence is TGTGCCAGTAGTCCCGAGACAGGGCGAAAAACTGAAGCTTTCTTT. Residues: CASSPETGRKTEAFF. The V gene is TRBV19, the J gene TRBJ1-1; TRBD1 matches at 7 bases. This CDR3 region has 15 residues. Germline-derived CDR1 and CDR2 are LNHDA and SQIVND (reference sequence). V dropped 5 bases and J dropped 5; count of bases not matched to a gene: 11.

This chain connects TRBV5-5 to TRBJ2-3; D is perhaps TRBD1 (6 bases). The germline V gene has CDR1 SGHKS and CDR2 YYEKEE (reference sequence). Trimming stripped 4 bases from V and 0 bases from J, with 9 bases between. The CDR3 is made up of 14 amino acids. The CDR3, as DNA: TGTGCCAGCAGCACGGGACACAGCACAGATACGCAGTATTTT. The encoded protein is CASSTGHSTDTQYF.

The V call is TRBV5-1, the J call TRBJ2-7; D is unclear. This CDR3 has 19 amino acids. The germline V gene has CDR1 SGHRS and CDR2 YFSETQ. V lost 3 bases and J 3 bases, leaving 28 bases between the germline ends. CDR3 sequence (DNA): TGCGCCAGCAGCTCACTGGACGGACGGGCGTCCCCAACCCACTACGAGCAGTACTTC. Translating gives CASSSLDGRASPTHYEQYF.

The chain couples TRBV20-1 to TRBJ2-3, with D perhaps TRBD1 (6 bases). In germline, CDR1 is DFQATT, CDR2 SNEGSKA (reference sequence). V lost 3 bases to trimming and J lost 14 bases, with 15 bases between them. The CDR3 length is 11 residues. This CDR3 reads CSARGQDRTYF. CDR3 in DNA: TGCAGTGCTAGGGGCCAGGACAGAACGTATTTT.

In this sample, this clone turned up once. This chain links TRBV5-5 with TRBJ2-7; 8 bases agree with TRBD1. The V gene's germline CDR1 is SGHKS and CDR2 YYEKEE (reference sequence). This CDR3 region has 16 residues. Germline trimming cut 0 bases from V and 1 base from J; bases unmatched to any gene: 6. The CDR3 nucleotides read TGTGCCAGCAGCTTGGGCTCGGGACAGGAATCCTACGAGCAGTACTTC. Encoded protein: CASSLGSGQESYEQYF.

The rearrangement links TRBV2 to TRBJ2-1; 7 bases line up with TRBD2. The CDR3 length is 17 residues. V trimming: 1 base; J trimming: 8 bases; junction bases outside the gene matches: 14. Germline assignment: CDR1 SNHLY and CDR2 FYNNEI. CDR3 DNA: TGTGCCAGCAGTGAAGGAGCTAGCGGAGCCATGATCGATGAGCAGTTCTTC. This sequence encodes CASSEGASGAMIDEQFF.